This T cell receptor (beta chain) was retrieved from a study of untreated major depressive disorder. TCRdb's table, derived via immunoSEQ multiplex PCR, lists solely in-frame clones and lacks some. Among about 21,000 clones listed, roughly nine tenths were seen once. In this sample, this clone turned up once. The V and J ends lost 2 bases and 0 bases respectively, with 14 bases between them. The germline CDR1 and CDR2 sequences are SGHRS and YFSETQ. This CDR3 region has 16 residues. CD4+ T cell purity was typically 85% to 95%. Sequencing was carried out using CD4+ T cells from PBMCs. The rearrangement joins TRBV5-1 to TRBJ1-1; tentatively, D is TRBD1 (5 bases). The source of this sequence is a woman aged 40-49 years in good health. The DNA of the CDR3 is TGCGCCAGCAGCTTACGACAGAGTCCGTTGAACACTGAAGCTTTCTTT. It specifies CASSLRQSPLNTEAFF.